These T cell receptor beta chains were read from a single sample in a study of CD8 T cells in Susac syndrome. From the immunoSEQ multiplex PCR reads, TCRdb called clonotypes with MiXCR, one entry per CDR3 protein. The sample lists 90,000 to 150,000 distinct CDR3 sequences, around 90% seen once, with about 0.14% in the top ten. The sequenced sample was CD4+ T cells from PBMCs. Receptor source: a human donor in good health. The CDR3 runs from the conserved cysteine through the conserved F or W. D genes are given only for firm matches. Not all rows give a size; the values are once, few, many and, for expanded clones, a class.

abundance: -
d_gene: TRBD1
v_gene: TRBV20-1
j_gene: TRBJ1-2
CDR3aa: CSADTGTGHTGGYTF
CDR3nt: TGCAGTGCGGACACCGGGACAGGGCATACTGGGGGCTACACCTTC

abundance: once
d_gene: -
v_gene: TRBV27
j_gene: TRBJ1-6
CDR3aa: CASKKQGSPLHF
CDR3nt: TGTGCCAGCAAAAAGCAGGGCTCACCCCTCCACTTT

abundance: -
d_gene: -
v_gene: TRBV29-1
j_gene: TRBJ2-1
CDR3aa: CSGRNNEQFF
CDR3nt: TGCAGCGGGCGGAACAATGAGCAGTTCTTC

abundance: -
d_gene: TRBD2
v_gene: TRBV29-1
j_gene: TRBJ2-1
CDR3aa: CSVLNRDSASGSSNEQFF
CDR3nt: TGCAGCGTCTTGAATAGGGATTCGGCTAGCGGGAGTAGCAATGAGCAGTTCTTC

abundance: -
d_gene: -
v_gene: TRBV7-2
j_gene: TRBJ2-7
CDR3aa: CASGGPNSYEQYF
CDR3nt: TGTGCCAGCGGTGGACCGAACTCCTACGAGCAGTACTTC

abundance: few
d_gene: TRBD1
v_gene: TRBV19
j_gene: TRBJ2-7
CDR3aa: CASSHGQGDEQYF
CDR3nt: TGTGCCAGTAGCCATGGACAGGGGGACGAGCAGTACTTC

abundance: -
d_gene: TRBD1
v_gene: TRBV15
j_gene: TRBJ2-5
CDR3aa: CATSTWDRGETQYF
CDR3nt: TGTGCCACCAGCACCTGGGACAGGGGTGAGACCCAGTACTTC

abundance: -
d_gene: -
v_gene: TRBV4-1
j_gene: TRBJ1-3
CDR3aa: CASSSRDLGNTIYF
CDR3nt: TGCGCCAGCAGCTCCCGGGACCTTGGAAACACCATATATTTT

abundance: -
d_gene: TRBD1
v_gene: TRBV5-5
j_gene: TRBJ1-2
CDR3aa: CASSLGLGQLEDTF
CDR3nt: TGTGCCAGCAGCTTGGGCCTGGGACAGTTAGAAGACACCTTC

abundance: -
d_gene: -
v_gene: TRBV29-1
j_gene: TRBJ1-2
CDR3aa: CSVTRGDYGYTF
CDR3nt: TGCAGCGTGACAAGGGGGGACTATGGCTACACCTTC

abundance: once
d_gene: -
v_gene: TRBV20-1
j_gene: TRBJ2-3
CDR3aa: CSARDLTEPYGDTQYF
CDR3nt: TGCAGTGCTAGAGATCTCACGGAACCATATGGGGATACGCAGTATTTT

abundance: once
d_gene: -
v_gene: TRBV7-9
j_gene: TRBJ2-2
CDR3aa: CASSSRGGSNTGELFF
CDR3nt: TGTGCCAGCAGCTCCCGTGGGGGCTCGAACACCGGGGAGCTGTTTTTT

abundance: -
d_gene: TRBD2
v_gene: TRBV29-1
j_gene: TRBJ2-1
CDR3aa: CSVHGTSGYNEQFF
CDR3nt: TGCAGCGTTCACGGGACTAGCGGCTACAATGAGCAGTTCTTC

abundance: -
d_gene: -
v_gene: TRBV30
j_gene: TRBJ1-5
CDR3aa: CAWSHYRTAKNSNQPQHF
CDR3nt: TGTGCCTGGAGTCATTATCGAACAGCCAAGAATAGCAATCAGCCCCAGCATTTT

abundance: once
d_gene: -
v_gene: TRBV12-3/TRBV12-4
j_gene: TRBJ1-1
CDR3aa: CATYTSGTTEAFF
CDR3nt: TGTGCCACTTATACCTCCGGGACAACTGAAGCTTTCTTT

abundance: -
d_gene: -
v_gene: TRBV6-1
j_gene: TRBJ2-7
CDR3aa: CASSAGESFRVFYEQYF
CDR3nt: TGTGCCAGCAGTGCGGGAGAGAGTTTTCGCGTTTTCTACGAGCAGTACTTC

abundance: -
d_gene: TRBD1
v_gene: TRBV7-2
j_gene: TRBJ1-5
CDR3aa: CASSPRTQGANQPQHF
CDR3nt: TGTGCCAGCAGCCCGAGAACACAGGGGGCGAATCAGCCCCAGCATTTT

abundance: -
d_gene: -
v_gene: TRBV12-3/TRBV12-4
j_gene: TRBJ1-1
CDR3aa: CASSPVLGPRDTEAFF
CDR3nt: TGTGCCAGCAGTCCCGTCTTGGGCCCGAGGGACACTGAAGCTTTCTTT

abundance: -
d_gene: -
v_gene: TRBV19
j_gene: TRBJ2-2
CDR3aa: CASLGRLLDTGELFF
CDR3nt: TGTGCCTCCTTAGGGAGACTGCTTGACACCGGGGAGCTGTTTTTT

abundance: -
d_gene: -
v_gene: TRBV5-6
j_gene: TRBJ2-5
CDR3aa: CASSLYRQLQETQYF
CDR3nt: TGTGCCAGCAGCTTGTACCGGCAGTTACAAGAGACCCAGTACTTC

abundance: once
d_gene: -
v_gene: TRBV7-9
j_gene: TRBJ2-1
CDR3aa: CASSASTSYNEQFF
CDR3nt: TGTGCCAGCAGCGCTTCGACTAGCTACAATGAGCAGTTCTTC

abundance: -
d_gene: TRBD1
v_gene: TRBV25-1
j_gene: TRBJ1-2
CDR3aa: CASRSDRDYGYTF
CDR3nt: TGTGCCAGCAGATCAGACAGGGACTATGGCTACACCTTC

abundance: -
d_gene: -
v_gene: TRBV7-2
j_gene: TRBJ1-3
CDR3aa: CASSLASGAGNTIYF
CDR3nt: TGTGCCAGCAGCTTAGCGTCAGGAGCAGGAAACACCATATATTTT

abundance: -
d_gene: -
v_gene: TRBV3-1
j_gene: TRBJ1-5
CDR3aa: CASSQGRQQYQPQHF
CDR3nt: TGTGCCAGCAGCCAAGGCCGACAACAGTATCAGCCCCAGCATTTT

abundance: -
d_gene: TRBD2
v_gene: TRBV7-2
j_gene: TRBJ2-5
CDR3aa: CASSLTRLAGAFGETQYF
CDR3nt: TGTGCCAGCAGCTTAACTAGACTAGCGGGAGCATTTGGGGAGACCCAGTACTTC

abundance: -
d_gene: -
v_gene: TRBV29-1
j_gene: TRBJ1-1
CDR3aa: CSVEQGTTEAFF
CDR3nt: TGCAGCGTTGAGCAGGGGACCACTGAAGCTTTCTTT

abundance: -
d_gene: -
v_gene: TRBV29-1
j_gene: TRBJ1-4
CDR3aa: CSVEDKQGRGEKLFF
CDR3nt: TGCAGCGTTGAAGACAAACAGGGCAGGGGAGAAAAACTGTTTTTT

abundance: -
d_gene: -
v_gene: TRBV4-3
j_gene: TRBJ2-7
CDR3aa: CASSQDWDRSYEQYF
CDR3nt: TGCGCCAGCAGCCAAGATTGGGACCGCTCCTACGAGCAGTACTTC

abundance: once
d_gene: -
v_gene: TRBV3-1
j_gene: TRBJ2-2
CDR3aa: CASSETWGPGELFF
CDR3nt: TGTGCCAGCAGCGAAACCTGGGGTCCCGGGGAGCTGTTTTTT

abundance: -
d_gene: -
v_gene: TRBV3-1
j_gene: TRBJ2-6
CDR3aa: CASSLRLGPSGANVLTF
CDR3nt: TGTGCCAGCAGCCTCAGGCTGGGTCCCTCTGGGGCCAACGTCCTGACTTTC

abundance: -
d_gene: -
v_gene: TRBV12-3/TRBV12-4
j_gene: TRBJ2-7
CDR3aa: CAIAGASYEQYF
CDR3nt: TGCGCGATTGCGGGGGCCAGCTACGAGCAGTACTTC

abundance: -
d_gene: -
v_gene: TRBV12-3/TRBV12-4
j_gene: TRBJ1-2
CDR3aa: CASSLVAGKSYTF
CDR3nt: TGTGCCAGCAGTTTGGTCGCAGGGAAGAGCTACACCTTC

abundance: -
d_gene: TRBD2
v_gene: TRBV20-1
j_gene: TRBJ2-3
CDR3aa: CSARDGTSIGTQYF
CDR3nt: TGCAGTGCTAGAGATGGGACTAGTATTGGTACGCAGTATTTT

abundance: -
d_gene: TRBD2
v_gene: TRBV12-3/TRBV12-4
j_gene: TRBJ2-1
CDR3aa: CASSPGGLADNEQFF
CDR3nt: TGTGCCAGCAGTCCGGGGGGACTAGCTGACAATGAGCAGTTCTTC

abundance: -
d_gene: -
v_gene: TRBV7-2
j_gene: TRBJ1-4
CDR3aa: CASSLTFGEKLFF
CDR3nt: TGTGCCAGCAGCCTCACCTTTGGTGAAAAACTGTTTTTT

abundance: -
d_gene: TRBD1
v_gene: TRBV29-1
j_gene: TRBJ1-2
CDR3aa: CSVAETGKGYTF
CDR3nt: TGCAGCGTTGCAGAGACAGGGAAGGGCTACACCTTC

abundance: -
d_gene: TRBD1
v_gene: TRBV11-2
j_gene: TRBJ1-1
CDR3aa: CASSLRTGYSAEAFF
CDR3nt: TGTGCCAGCAGCTTAAGGACAGGGTATAGTGCTGAAGCTTTCTTT

abundance: few
d_gene: TRBD1
v_gene: TRBV6-2/TRBV6-3
j_gene: TRBJ1-1
CDR3aa: CASSLGQLNTEAFF
CDR3nt: TGTGCCAGCAGCTTGGGACAGTTGAACACTGAAGCTTTCTTT

abundance: -
d_gene: -
v_gene: TRBV30
j_gene: TRBJ1-5
CDR3aa: CAWNPGTVNQPQHF
CDR3nt: TGTGCCTGGAATCCCGGGACGGTGAATCAGCCCCAGCATTTT